Below, 18 T cell receptor beta chains from the same sample are listed, as sequenced in a study of early T cells in non-severe SARS-CoV-2 infection. TCRdb reprocessed the 5' RACE reads via MiXCR and lists one record per CDR3 protein. This sample has about 97,000 distinct CDR3 sequences, with approximately 10% found just once. The specimen comprised whole blood, sampled at baseline. The receptors derive from an adult who was a healthcare worker with PCR-confirmed SARS-CoV-2 infection or an uninfected control (not recorded which).

The rearrangement uses TRBV7-6 and TRBJ2-1; 7 bases line up with TRBD1. The CDR3 sequence is 17 residues long. Trimming took 5 bases from V and 5 from J; bases not matched to a gene: 15. Germline loops: CDR1 SGHVS, CDR2 FNYEAQ. CDR3 region: CASSPWGGRGQHNEQFF. In nucleotides, the CDR3 is TGTGCCAGCAGCCCATGGGGCGGAAGGGGGCAGCACAATGAGCAGTTCTTC.

This clonotype showed up just a few times. V gene TRBV20-1 combines with J gene TRBJ1-2; 9 bases align to TRBD1. Per the germline V gene, CDR1 is DFQATT and CDR2 is SNEGSKA (reference sequence). This CDR3 spans 15 amino acids. V gave up 5 bases and J gave up 2 bases; unmatched junction bases: 9. CDR3 nucleotides: TGCAGTGCTGGGGACAGGGTGGCCATCAACTATGGCTACACCTTC. Amino acids: CSAGDRVAINYGYTF.

V is TRBV19 and J is TRBJ1-1, with 12 positions matching TRBD1. This CDR3 has 15 residues. Germline V CDR1 and CDR2: LNHDA, SQIVND (reference sequence). V lost 10 bases and J lost 10; bases outside the gene matches: 16. In nucleotides, the CDR3 is TGTGCCACCCTTAATCCGGGACAGGGGGCAAGTGCAGCTTTCTTT. It is translated as CATLNPGQGASAAFF.

This clonotype was recorded at least ten times. This chain connects TRBV9 to TRBJ2-5; 8 bases agree with TRBD1. The CDR3 is made up of 16 amino acids. Germline trimming cut 0 bases from V and 2 bases from J; bases unmatched to any gene: 6. In germline, CDR1 is SGDLS, CDR2 YYNGEE. In nucleotides, the CDR3 is TGTGCCAGCAGCGTAGGGGGGACAGGATCACAAGAGACCCAGTACTTC. Its translation is CASSVGGTGSQETQYF.

This clonotype was observed a handful of times. The rearrangement joins TRBV7-2 to TRBJ2-7, with D hard to call. The V and J ends lost 0 bases and 3 bases respectively, with 6 bases between them. CDR3 size: 13 residues. In germline, CDR1 is SGHTA, CDR2 FQGNSA. This CDR3 is CASSLAGFYEQYF. CDR3 sequence (DNA): TGTGCCAGCAGCTTAGCGGGCTTCTACGAGCAGTACTTC.

Ten or more counts support this clonotype. The chain combines TRBV7-2 with TRBJ2-1; TRBD1 matches 7 bases. V dropped 6 bases and J dropped 7; count of bases not matched to a gene: 6. This CDR3 spans 13 amino acids. The germline CDR1 and CDR2 sequences are SGHTA and FQGNSA. In DNA form, the CDR3 reads TGTGCCAGCAGATCCGACAGGGATAATGAGCAGTTCTTC. Translated, it gives CASRSDRDNEQFF. Complete variable domain (other parts from reference TRBV7-2 and TRBJ2-1): GAGVSQSPSNKVTEKGKDVELRCDPISGHTALYWYRQSLGQGLEFLIYFQGNSAPDKSGLPSDRFSAERTGGSVSTLTIQRTQQEDSAVYLCASRSDRDNEQFFGPGTRLTVL.

CDR3 DNA: TGCGCCAGCAGTGAGTCGAGGGGACAGAACACTGAAGCTTTCTTT. Encoded protein: CASSESRGQNTEAFF. V is TRBV10-2 and J is TRBJ1-1; D might be TRBD1 (6 bases). CDR3 length equals 15 residues. Germline V CDR1 and CDR2: WSHSY, SAAADI. With 0 bases removed from V and 1 base from J, the gap between germline ends came to 9 bases.

This clonotype was observed a handful of times. This sequence joins TRBV5-8 and TRBJ2-5; D gene unclear. Germline values: CDR1 SGHTS, CDR2 YDEGEE. The CDR3 loop spans 15 amino acids. The V gene lost 1 base and the J gene lost 4 bases, with 14 bases spanning the gap. The CDR3 nucleotides are TGTGCCAGCAGCTTGAGGCCCCATCTCCGAGAGACCCAGTACTTC. Residues: CASSLRPHLRETQYF.

This clonotype has only a few counts. This rearrangement joins TRBV7-2 to TRBJ2-7; 10 bases line up with TRBD2. The CDR3 sequence is 15 residues long. V dropped 5 bases and J dropped 2; count of bases not matched to a gene: 6. CDR1 is SGHTA, CDR2 FQGNSA, per germline. CDR3 sequence (DNA): TGTGCCAGCAGCCTTCAAGCGGGAGGGACCTACGAGCAGTACTTC. Translating gives CASSLQAGGTYEQYF.

Only a few counts were recorded for this clonotype. The chain couples TRBV11-2 to TRBJ2-1; D perhaps matches TRBD2 (5 bases). This CDR3 is built from 15 residues. Germline lookup yields CDR1 SGHAT and CDR2 FQNNGV. Trimming removed 6 bases from V and 4 bases from J, with 16 bases in between. In DNA, the CDR3 is TGTGCCAGCAGTCTCGGTCTGAGGGCTTACAATGAGCAGTTCTTC. Translated: CASSLGLRAYNEQFF.

The CDR3 DNA follows: TGTGCCAGCAGTTTAGCCGCGGGACAGGGGAGTGAAAAACTGTTTTTT. Translation gives CASSLAAGQGSEKLFF. The chain joins TRBV12-3 or TRBV12-4 to TRBJ1-4; 10 positions agree with TRBD1. V lost 0 bases and J lost 7; bases outside the gene matches: 5. CDR3 length equals 16 residues.

This clonotype was seen more than once but under ten times. The gene calls are TRBV7-8 and TRBJ2-2; 10 nucleotides match TRBD1. CDR3 size: 16 residues. Germline values: CDR1 SGHVS, CDR2 FQNEAQ. Trimming took 5 bases from V and 4 from J; bases not matched to a gene: 7. CDR3 residues: CASSLRQGASTGELFF. The CDR3 DNA sequence: TGTGCCAGCAGCCTAAGACAGGGGGCAAGCACCGGGGAGCTGTTTTTT.

The J gene is TRBJ2-3, the V gene TRBV29-1; TRBD2 agrees at 11 bases. The J segment lost 4 bases and the V segment lost 5 bases, leaving 5 bases of the junction unmatched. This CDR3 comprises 14 residues. Per germline, CDR1 SQVTM and CDR2 ANQGSEA. In DNA, the CDR3 is TGCAGCGTTTCTAGCGGGAGGAGCGCAGATACGCAGTATTTT. The encoded protein is CSVSSGRSADTQYF.

This clonotype occurred a few times. V gene TRBV5-5 combines with J gene TRBJ1-5; D ambiguous. The germline gives CDR1 SGHKS, CDR2 YYEKEE (reference sequence). V lost 4 bases and J 3 bases, leaving 8 bases between the germline ends. The CDR3 runs to 13 residues. The CDR3 region is CASSPEYNQPQHF. CDR3 sequence (DNA): TGTGCCAGCAGCCCGGAATACAATCAGCCCCAGCATTTT. The variable domain in full, with the rest retrieved from reference TRBV5-5 and TRBJ1-5, is DAGVTQSPTHLIKTRGQQVTLRCSPISGHKSVSWYQQVLGQGPQFIFQYYEKEERGRGNFPDRFSARQFPNYSSELNVNALLLGDSALYLCASSPEYNQPQHFGDGTRLSIL.

The chain recombines TRBV10-1 with TRBJ2-1, with D possibly matching TRBD1 (6 bases). CDR1 WNHNN and CDR2 SYGVQD come from the germline V gene (reference sequence). V was shortened by 3 bases and J by 3 bases, with 15 bases between the two germline ends. The CDR3 is 16 amino acids. The CDR3 DNA reads as TGCGCCAGCAGTGACCCCCCGGGACACCACTACAATGAGCAGTTCTTC. Protein product: CASSDPPGHHYNEQFF.

This clonotype was counted many times. V gene TRBV6-1 combines with J gene TRBJ1-2; weak D call: TRBD1 (5 bases). Trimming pared 8 bases from V and 5 bases from J, leaving 15 bases between. Germline assignment: CDR1 MNHNS and CDR2 SASEGT. CDR3 length equals 13 residues. CDR3 nucleotides: TGTGCCAGCCATCGACAGTCTCTATATGGCTACACCTTC. Translating it yields CASHRQSLYGYTF.

Of note for this clonotype: The junction does not match germline at one end; this may be a read error. CDR3 in amino acids: CVSSPHTTDTQYF. CDR3 coding DNA: TGTGTCAGCTCACCACACACCACAGATACGCAGTATTTT. This chain connects TRBV18 to TRBJ2-3; no reliable D call. This CDR3 spans 13 amino acids. In germline, CDR1 is KGHSH, CDR2 LQKENI.

This clonotype was counted between two and nine times. This rearrangement joins TRBV20-1 to TRBJ2-3; TRBD2 matches at 8 bases. The germline gives CDR1 DFQATT, CDR2 SNEGSKA (reference sequence). This CDR3 region has 16 residues. The V segment lost 5 bases and the J segment 2 bases; nucleotides outside the gene matches: 12. Here the CDR3 DNA reads TGCAGTGCTGGATCTGCAACTAGCGGTGTCACAGATACGCAGTATTTT. Translation gives CSAGSATSGVTDTQYF.